The 2 T cell receptor beta chains in this list originate from one sample, sequenced in a study of blood T cell repertoires in COVID-19 (dated by TCRdb to about 2020). To prepare the library, the immunoSEQ multiplex PCR assay was applied. What TCRdb holds here is the immuneACCESS table cut down to in-frame rearrangements. Part of the clones is not present; checked against another copy, under half of the missing clones reflect an unresolved V gene, and the others are unexplained. For this sample the table gives 130,000 to 150,000 clones, of which more than 70% were detected only once. The ten largest clones take up about 2.5% of the sample. Sequencing input: peripheral blood. Every receptor here comes from a human donor in a cohort sampled during active COVID-19.

The CDR3 nucleotides read TGCGCCAGCAGCCAAGATTTGAACGAACTAGCGGGAGGGGAAGTTAATGAGCAGTTCTTC. Translation: CASSQDLNELAGGEVNEQFF. This rearrangement joins TRBV4-3 to TRBJ2-1; 13 bases are shared with TRBD2. Germline loops: CDR1 LGHNA, CDR2 YSLEER. The CDR3 is 20 amino acids. V shed 0 bases, J shed 7 bases, and the junction held 15 bases outside the gene matches.

This chain links TRBV7-2 with TRBJ2-7, with D maybe TRBD1 (5 bases). The length of the CDR3 is 14 residues. In germline, CDR1 is SGHTA, CDR2 FQGNSA. V was shortened by 4 bases and J by 4 bases, with 14 bases between the two germline ends. This CDR3 is CASSSPRERYEQYF. The CDR3 region has the DNA TGTGCCAGCAGCTCCCCCAGGGAACGGTACGAGCAGTACTTC.